This TCR beta chain comes out of a study of blood T cell repertoires in COVID-19. Study background: The study drew acute and convalescent COVID-19 samples from the United States, Italy and Spain. Nucleic acid was either cDNA or gDNA, and it came from T cells, B-cell-depleted T cells, or PBMCs.

CDR1 is GTSNPN and CDR2 is SVGIG in the germline V gene (reference sequence). The CDR3 covers 14 residues. Trimming cost V 0 bases and J 3 bases, with 11 bases left between them. The method was immunoSEQ multiplex PCR; TCRdb's version includes in-frame clones alone and lacks a portion of them. The top ten hold over 2% of the sample, which has fewer than 350,000 clones, about nine tenths seen once. The study recruited people aged roughly 18 to 89 years across under 25 US areas. The sequencing sample was made of PBMCs or T cells enriched from blood (not recorded which). The origin of this receptor is a woman in her thirties or forties with acute COVID-19. V and J are TRBV30 and TRBJ2-5, with D perhaps matching TRBD2 (7 bases). The CDR3 sequence is CAWSVGGGKETQYF. CDR3 nucleotides: TGTGCCTGGAGTGTAGGGGGAGGGAAAGAGACCCAGTACTTC.